This T cell receptor (beta chain) was identified in a study of blood T cell repertoires in COVID-19. Produced via immunoSEQ multiplex PCR; TCRdb's table is partial and in-frame only. The sample carries approximately 240,000 clones, 79% recorded once. Per germline, CDR1 MNHEY and CDR2 SMNVEV (reference sequence). V lost 6 bases to trimming and J lost 3 bases; unmatched junction nucleotides: 4. The CDR3 is made up of 13 amino acids. This receptor was identified in a middle-aged woman with active or convalescent COVID-19. V is TRBV27 and J is TRBJ2-7, with 8 positions matching TRBD1. The material sequenced was peripheral blood. The chain's CDR3 is CASSRDRNYEQYF. CDR3 nucleotide sequence: TGTGCCAGCAGCAGGGACAGGAACTACGAGCAGTACTTC.